Listed here are 23 T cell receptor beta chains from one sample, sequenced in a study of T-cell reconstitution after alpha-beta-depleted transplantation in children. It was with unique molecular identifiers that the TCRbeta library was prepared. TCRdb re-called the PCR reads through MiXCR, storing one row per CDR3 protein. In the table there are 250,000 to 300,000 distinct CDR3 sequences, around 10% of which are singletons. The sample consisted of PBMCs, taken before TCRalphabeta/CD19-depleted stem cell transplant. The receptor source for this set is a boy less than two years old with acute myeloid leukemia, due to receive a stem cell transplant.

Concerning this clonotype itself: This CDR3 fails to terminate in the conserved phenylalanine or tryptophan, so it likely reflects a read error. The V gene is TRBV12-3 or TRBV12-4, the J gene TRBJ1-1; possibly TRBD1 for D (5 bases). The length of the CDR3 is 14 residues. Trimming cost V 1 base and J 1 base, with 7 bases left between them. The CDR3 sequence: CASSLVTGNTEAFL. CDR3 bases: TGTGCCAGCAGTTTAGTTACAGGGAACACTGAAGCTTTCCTT.

This clonotype was counted only a few times. The CDR3, as DNA: TGTGCCAGCAGCGACGACCAGTCTGGGGGGACCCAGTACTTC. As protein: CASSDDQSGGTQYF. This sequence joins TRBV9 and TRBJ2-5, with D perhaps being TRBD1 or TRBD2 (5 bases each). From germline, CDR1 is SGDLS and CDR2 YYNGEE. The CDR3 totals 14 residues. The V and J ends lost 3 bases and 7 bases respectively, with 16 bases between them.

This clonotype was counted ten times or more. The rearrangement joins TRBV5-1 to TRBJ2-3, with D tentatively TRBD1 (5 bases). The CDR3 sequence is 14 residues long. Trimming shortened V by 0 bases and J by 0 bases, and 5 bases separated the two germline ends. Germline CDR1 reads SGHRS; CDR2 reads YFSETQ. CDR3 protein: CASSLEGSTDTQYF. For the CDR3, the DNA is TGCGCCAGCAGCTTGGAGGGGAGCACAGATACGCAGTATTTT.

This clonotype was seen only a few times. The J gene is TRBJ2-1, the V gene TRBV14; TRBD2 agrees at 8 bases. The length of the CDR3 is 17 residues. V lost 2 bases to trimming and J lost 6 bases; unmatched junction nucleotides: 12. CDR1 SGHDN and CDR2 FVKESK come from the germline V gene. The CDR3 sequence is CASSQFPGLVPPNEQFF. The CDR3 nucleotides are TGTGCCAGCAGCCAATTTCCGGGACTAGTTCCCCCCAATGAGCAGTTCTTC.

This clonotype was found many times. The chain is built from TRBV7-9 and TRBJ1-2; D unresolved. The V end was cut by 4 bases, the J end by 3 bases, with 15 bases between. CDR3 length equals 15 residues. Per germline, CDR1 SEHNR and CDR2 FQNEAQ (reference sequence). CDR3 bases: TGTGCCAGCAGCTCAAGGGCACCTGGTTACTATGGCTACACCTTC. Translating it yields CASSSRAPGYYGYTF. The whole variable domain, filled in from reference TRBV7-9 and TRBJ1-2, reads DTGVSQNPRHKITKRGQNVTFRCDPISEHNRLYWYRQTLGQGPEFLTYFQNEAQLEKSRLLSDRFSAERPKGSFSTLEIQRTEQGDSAMYLCASSSRAPGYYGYTFGSGTRLTVV.

At least ten counts were recorded for this clonotype. The gene calls are TRBV20-1 and TRBJ1-1, with D tentatively TRBD1 (5 bases). The CDR3 covers 11 residues. V was pared by 5 bases and J by 4 bases, with 8 bases between. Germline V gene data show CDR1 as DFQATT and CDR2 as SNEGSKA (reference sequence). CDR3 sequence (DNA): TGCAGTGCTGGGAGGGGCACTGAAGCTTTCTTT. Its protein is CSAGRGTEAFF.

V gene TRBV6-1 combines with J gene TRBJ2-5, with 7 positions matching TRBD1. Germline trimming cut 7 bases from V and 1 base from J; bases unmatched to any gene: 3. This CDR3 is built from 13 residues. The V gene's germline CDR1 is MNHNS and CDR2 SASEGT. The CDR3 sequence is CASTRGIQETQYF. For the CDR3, the DNA is TGTGCCAGCACCAGGGGGATCCAAGAGACCCAGTACTTC.

This clonotype occurred a few times. V gene TRBV28 combines with J gene TRBJ1-5; D gene unclear. The CDR3 spans 16 residues. Germline V gene lookup returns CDR1 MDHEN and CDR2 SYDVKM. V gave up 7 bases and J gave up 0 bases, with 16 bases separating them. The CDR3 DNA follows: TGTGCCAGCACCACCTCCAGCGGACGTAGCAATCAGCCCCAGCATTTT. Translating gives CASTTSSGRSNQPQHF.

This clonotype was seen at least ten times. This chain connects TRBV3-1 to TRBJ2-7; TRBD2 agrees at 12 bases. The V gene's germline CDR1 is LGHDT and CDR2 YNNKEL (reference sequence). The V segment lost 1 base and the J segment 7 bases; nucleotides outside the gene matches: 11. The CDR3 sequence is 17 residues long. The CDR3 coding sequence is TGTGCCAGCAGCCAAGTATCGGCTAGCGGGAGGGCCTGGGAGCAGTACTTC. It translates to CASSQVSASGRAWEQYF.

This clonotype was seen just once. Just one base apart from a much larger clone, this may be a read error. V and J are TRBV14 and TRBJ2-7; 7 bases line up with TRBD1. With V trimmed by 5 bases and J by 5 bases, 6 bases remained unmatched. This CDR3 spans 13 amino acids. Germline CDR1 SGHDN, CDR2 FVKESK. The CDR3 coding sequence is TGTGCCAGCAGCTGCGACAGGGACCACGAGCAGTACTTC. It codes for CASSCDRDHEQYF.

The chain couples TRBV7-9 to TRBJ2-7; 10 bases are shared with TRBD2. Trimming removed 5 bases from V and 3 bases from J; junction bases left unmatched: 10. Germline assignment: CDR1 SEHNR and CDR2 FQNEAQ (reference sequence). The CDR3 loop spans 16 amino acids. The CDR3 DNA follows: TGTGCCAGCAGCCTCGTACGTCCTAGCGGGAGCTACGAGCAGTACTTC. This encodes CASSLVRPSGSYEQYF.

This clonotype was recorded a few times. This chain joins TRBV6-5 and TRBJ1-3, with 8 nucleotides matching TRBD1. The CDR3 totals 14 residues. Trimming at V came to 5 bases and at J to 4 bases, leaving 4 bases not matched to a gene. Germline values: CDR1 MNHEY, CDR2 SVGAGI. The CDR3 sequence is CASSTRDRGNTIYF. The CDR3, as DNA: TGTGCCAGCAGTACCCGGGACAGGGGAAACACCATATATTTT.

This clonotype has a count of ten or more. The genes are TRBV7-8 and TRBJ2-1; possible D gene TRBD2, 7 bases. Trimming removed 2 bases from V and 8 bases from J, with 19 bases in between. This CDR3 region has 16 residues. The germline V gene has CDR1 SGHVS and CDR2 FQNEAQ. The CDR3 sequence is CASSLWASGGGDEQFF. CDR3 DNA: TGTGCCAGCAGCTTATGGGCTAGCGGAGGGGGGGATGAGCAGTTCTTC.

This clonotype was counted many times. The V and J genes are TRBV29-1 and TRBJ2-3; D is ambiguous. Germline V lookup: CDR1 SQVTM, CDR2 ANQGSEA. V lost 0 bases and J 3 bases, leaving 13 bases between the germline ends. The CDR3 has 15 amino acids. The CDR3, as DNA: TGCAGCGTTGAAGAAGGGCTAGAGCCAACAGATACGCAGTATTTT. It specifies CSVEEGLEPTDTQYF.

This clonotype was found many times. The V and J genes are TRBV7-3 and TRBJ2-1; TRBD1 might be the D (6 bases). Germline CDR1 SGHTA, CDR2 FQGTGA. Trimming took off 5 bases at V and 6 bases at J, with 14 bases between the two ends. The CDR3 is 14 residues long. The CDR3 spells CASSRIGGRNEQFF. CDR3 in DNA: TGTGCCAGCAGCAGGATAGGGGGACGCAATGAGCAGTTCTTC. The entire variable domain, with the rest obtained from reference TRBV7-3 and TRBJ2-1, is as follows: GAGVSQTPSNKVTEKGKYVELRCDPISGHTALYWYRQSLGQGPEFLIYFQGTGAADDSGLPNDRFFAVRPEGSVSTLKIQRTERGDSAVYLCASSRIGGRNEQFFGPGTRLTVL.

V usage is TRBV6-2 or TRBV6-3 and J usage is TRBJ2-6; no definite D call. The CDR3 runs to 16 residues. V lost 5 bases and J 0 bases, leaving 11 bases between the germline ends. The germline gives CDR1 MNHEY, CDR2 SVGEGT. The CDR3 is CASSTPGRSGANVLTF. The CDR3 bases are TGTGCCAGCAGTACCCCTGGCCGCTCTGGGGCCAACGTCCTGACTTTC.

The table lists this clonotype with many counts. The CDR3 DNA reads as TGTGCCAGCTCACCAAGTGGAGGGGTCACCGGGGAGCTGTTTTTT. Amino acids: CASSPSGGVTGELFF. V usage is TRBV18 and J usage is TRBJ2-2; D might be TRBD2 (6 bases). CDR1 is KGHSH and CDR2 is LQKENI in the germline V gene. This CDR3 is built from 15 residues. V was trimmed by 2 bases and J by 4 bases, leaving 11 bases between them.

This rearrangement joins TRBV28 to TRBJ2-1; D unclear. In germline, CDR1 is MDHEN, CDR2 SYDVKM. V gave up 3 bases and J gave up 5 bases, with 26 bases separating them. The CDR3 extends over 19 amino acids. CDR3 coding DNA: TGTGCCAGCAGTTTGGTTTTAAGGATCCCGGGCTCCGCAAACAATGAGCAGTTCTTC. This sequence encodes CASSLVLRIPGSANNEQFF. Drawing the rest from reference TRBV28 and TRBJ2-1, the complete variable domain is DVKVTQSSRYLVKRTGEKVFLECVQDMDHENMFWYRQDPGLGLRLIYFSYDVKMKEKGDIPEGYSVSREKKERFSLILESASTNQTSMYLCASSLVLRIPGSANNEQFFGPGTRLTVL.

This clonotype was observed many times. V gene TRBV7-9 combines with J gene TRBJ1-4; D is perhaps TRBD1 (6 bases). The CDR3 spans 15 residues. Looked up from germline, CDR1 is SEHNR and CDR2 is FQNEAQ (reference sequence). With 4 bases removed from V and 8 bases from J, the gap between germline ends came to 17 bases. The CDR3 is CASSSWGGSSEKLFF. The CDR3 DNA reads as TGTGCCAGCAGCTCCTGGGGGGGCTCTTCCGAAAAACTGTTTTTT.

This clonotype was detected many times. This chain links TRBV28 with TRBJ1-5; TRBD1 agrees at 8 bases. Germline CDR1 MDHEN, CDR2 SYDVKM. With V trimmed by 7 bases and J by 7 bases, 15 bases remained unmatched. CDR3 size: 16 residues. The CDR3 sequence: CASILGTGFSGQPQHF. The CDR3 nucleotides read TGTGCCAGCATCCTGGGGACAGGCTTTAGTGGGCAGCCCCAGCATTTT. The full variable domain, in which reference TRBV28 and TRBJ1-5 provide the parts outside the CDR3, is DVKVTQSSRYLVKRTGEKVFLECVQDMDHENMFWYRQDPGLGLRLIYFSYDVKMKEKGDIPEGYSVSREKKERFSLILESASTNQTSMYLCASILGTGFSGQPQHFGDGTRLSIL.

The genes are TRBV6-1 and TRBJ2-1, with a possible D match to TRBD2 (6 bases). This CDR3 contains 14 residues. Germline lookup yields CDR1 MNHNS and CDR2 SASEGT. V lost 0 bases, J lost 3 bases, and 6 bases lay in between. This CDR3 is CASSEAGGYNEQFF. The CDR3 DNA reads TGTGCCAGCAGTGAAGCCGGGGGCTACAATGAGCAGTTCTTC.

CDR3 sequence (DNA): TGTGCCACCAGTGGCGGGGGAAGAGAAGCTTTCTTT. Encoded protein: CATSGGGREAFF. This chain uses TRBV24-1 with TRBJ1-1; TRBD1 might be the D (5 bases). The V end lost 5 bases, the J end lost 8 bases, and 11 bases lay between the germline ends. CDR3 length: 12 amino acids. The germline V gene encodes CDR1 KGHDR and CDR2 SFDVKD.

This clonotype was picked up many times. V usage is TRBV28 and J usage is TRBJ1-1; D remains unclear. CDR3 length equals 16 residues. Germline CDR1 is MDHEN and CDR2 is SYDVKM. V was clipped by 5 bases and J by 1 base, with 17 bases between them. The CDR3 loop reads CASSPPRVRKNTEAFF. CDR3 DNA sequence: TGTGCCAGCAGTCCCCCCCGCGTGCGGAAGAACACTGAAGCTTTCTTT.